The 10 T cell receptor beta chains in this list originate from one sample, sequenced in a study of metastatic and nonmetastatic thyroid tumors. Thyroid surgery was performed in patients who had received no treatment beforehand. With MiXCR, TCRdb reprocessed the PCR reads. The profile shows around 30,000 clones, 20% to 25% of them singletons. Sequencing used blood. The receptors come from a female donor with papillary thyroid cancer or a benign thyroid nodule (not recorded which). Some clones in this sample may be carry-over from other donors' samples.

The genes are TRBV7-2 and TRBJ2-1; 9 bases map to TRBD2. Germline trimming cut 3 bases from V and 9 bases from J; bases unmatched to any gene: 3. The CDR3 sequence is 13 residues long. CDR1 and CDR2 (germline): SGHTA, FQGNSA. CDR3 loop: CASSFGLAFEQFF. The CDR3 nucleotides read TGTGCCAGCAGCTTCGGACTAGCGTTTGAGCAGTTCTTC.

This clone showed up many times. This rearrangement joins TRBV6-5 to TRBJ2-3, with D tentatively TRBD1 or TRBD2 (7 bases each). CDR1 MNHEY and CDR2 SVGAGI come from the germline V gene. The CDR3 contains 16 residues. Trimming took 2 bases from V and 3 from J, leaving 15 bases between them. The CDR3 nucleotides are TGTGCCAGCAGTTACACAAGGGAGGGGGCGACAGATACGCAGTATTTT. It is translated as CASSYTREGATDTQYF.

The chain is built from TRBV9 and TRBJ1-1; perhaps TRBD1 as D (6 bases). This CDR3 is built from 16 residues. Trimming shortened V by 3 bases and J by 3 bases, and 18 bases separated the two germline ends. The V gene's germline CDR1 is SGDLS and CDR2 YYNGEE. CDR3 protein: CASSAGAGTTDTEAFF. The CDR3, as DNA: TGTGCCAGCAGCGCAGGCGCCGGGACAACAGACACTGAAGCTTTCTTT.

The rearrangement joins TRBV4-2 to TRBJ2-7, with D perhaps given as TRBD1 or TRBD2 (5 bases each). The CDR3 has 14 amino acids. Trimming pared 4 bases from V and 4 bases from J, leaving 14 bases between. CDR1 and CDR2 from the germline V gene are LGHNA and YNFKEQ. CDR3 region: CASSLPGALYEQYF. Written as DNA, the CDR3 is TGTGCCAGCAGCCTCCCCGGGGCGCTTTACGAGCAGTACTTC.

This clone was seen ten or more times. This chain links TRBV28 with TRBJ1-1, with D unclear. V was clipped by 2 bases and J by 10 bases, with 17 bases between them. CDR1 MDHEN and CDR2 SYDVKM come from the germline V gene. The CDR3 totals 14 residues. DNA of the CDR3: TGTGCCAGCAGTTTAGGTGCAGGCGCGTTCAGAGCTTTCTTT. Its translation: CASSLGAGAFRAFF.

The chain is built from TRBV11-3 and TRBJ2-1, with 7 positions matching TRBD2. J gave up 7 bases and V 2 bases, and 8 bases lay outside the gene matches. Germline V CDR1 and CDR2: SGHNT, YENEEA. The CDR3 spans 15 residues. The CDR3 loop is CASSLYPGGRNEQFF. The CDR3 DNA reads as TGTGCCAGCAGCTTATACCCTGGCGGGAGAAATGAGCAGTTCTTC.

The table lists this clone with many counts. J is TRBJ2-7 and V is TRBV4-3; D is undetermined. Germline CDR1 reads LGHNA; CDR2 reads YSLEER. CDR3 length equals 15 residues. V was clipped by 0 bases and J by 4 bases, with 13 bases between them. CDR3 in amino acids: CASSQEWADKYEQYF. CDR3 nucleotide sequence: TGCGCCAGCAGCCAAGAGTGGGCAGACAAATACGAGCAGTACTTC.

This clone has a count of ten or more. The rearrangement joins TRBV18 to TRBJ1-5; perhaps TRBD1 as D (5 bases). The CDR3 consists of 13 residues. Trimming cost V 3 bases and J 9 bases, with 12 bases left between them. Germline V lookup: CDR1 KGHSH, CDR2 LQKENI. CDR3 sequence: CASSPGDARPQHF. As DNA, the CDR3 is TGTGCCAGCTCACCGGGGGACGCTCGGCCCCAGCATTTT.

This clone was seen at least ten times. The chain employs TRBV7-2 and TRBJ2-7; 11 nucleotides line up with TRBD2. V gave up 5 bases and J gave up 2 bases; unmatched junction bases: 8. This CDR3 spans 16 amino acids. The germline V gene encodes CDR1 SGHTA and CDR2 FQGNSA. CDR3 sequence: CASSAHPLAGAYEQYF. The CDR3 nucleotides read TGTGCCAGCAGCGCACACCCACTAGCGGGAGCCTACGAGCAGTACTTC.

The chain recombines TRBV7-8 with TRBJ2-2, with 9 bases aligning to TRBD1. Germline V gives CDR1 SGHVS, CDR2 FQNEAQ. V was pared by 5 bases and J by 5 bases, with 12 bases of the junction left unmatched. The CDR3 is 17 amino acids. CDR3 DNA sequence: TGTGCCAGCAGCCGCCCGGACAGGGGATTCGGGACCGGGGAGCTGTTTTTT. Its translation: CASSRPDRGFGTGELFF.